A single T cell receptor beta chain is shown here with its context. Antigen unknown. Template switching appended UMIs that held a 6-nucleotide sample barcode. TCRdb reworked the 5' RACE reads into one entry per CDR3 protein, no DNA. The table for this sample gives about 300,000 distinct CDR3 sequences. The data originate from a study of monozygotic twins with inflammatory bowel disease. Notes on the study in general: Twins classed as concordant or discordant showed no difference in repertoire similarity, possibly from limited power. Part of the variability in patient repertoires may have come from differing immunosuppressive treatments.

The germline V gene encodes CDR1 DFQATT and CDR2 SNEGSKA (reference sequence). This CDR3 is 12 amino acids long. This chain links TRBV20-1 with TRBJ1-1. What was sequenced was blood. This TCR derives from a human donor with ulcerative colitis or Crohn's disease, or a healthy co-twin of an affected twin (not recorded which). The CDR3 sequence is CSANWENTEAFF.